This passage covers 7 T cell receptor beta chains from one sample sequenced in a study of human T cells and chemical hapten exposure. TCRdb re-called the RACE reads through MiXCR, storing one row per CDR3 protein. Of some 120,000 distinct CDR3 sequences listed, around 10% were seen once; the top ten hold roughly 1.5%. Time point of the sample: patch test 1, 2 weeks after DPC sensitization. Treatment in this sample: therapeutic diphenylcyclopropenone sensitization with weekly scalp DPC. Specimen: whole blood, collected in connection with sensitization to the hapten diphenylcyclopropenone (DPC). These receptors were taken from a woman aged 50 to 65 with alopecia areata. Some clones in this sample may be carry-over from other donors' samples.

This clonotype was counted many times. The chain links TRBV5-1 to TRBJ2-1; 11 nucleotides agree with TRBD2. Germline CDR1 SGHRS, CDR2 YFSETQ. The CDR3 extends over 14 amino acids. V gave up 4 bases and J gave up 15 bases; unmatched junction bases: 12. Here the CDR3 reads CASSPGTSGLDLFF. The CDR3 nucleotides are TGCGCCAGCAGCCCAGGGACTAGCGGTCTCGATTTGTTCTTC.

J is TRBJ2-7 and V is TRBV28; 7 bases are a match to TRBD1. The germline V gene encodes CDR1 MDHEN and CDR2 SYDVKM. Losses at the gene ends were 8 bases for V and 10 bases for J; bases not matched to a gene: 11. The CDR3 runs to 12 residues. Written as DNA, the CDR3 is TGTGCCAGCTATACCGAGGACAGGAAACAGTACTTC. This translates into CASYTEDRKQYF.

This clonotype has at least ten counts. The rearrangement uses TRBV6-6 and TRBJ1-3; 7 bases are a match to TRBD1. Germline assignment: CDR1 MNHNY and CDR2 SVGAGI (reference sequence). The CDR3 consists of 17 residues. V was clipped by 0 bases and J by 4 bases; unmatched bases: 9. The CDR3 DNA reads TGTGCCAGCAGTTACTCGGAGGGGGCCAGGGTCGGAAACACCATATATTTT. Translating it yields CASSYSEGARVGNTIYF.

In this sample, this clonotype turned up many times. This chain links TRBV29-1 with TRBJ2-7; 7 nucleotides agree with TRBD2. V lost 6 bases to trimming and J lost 1 base; unmatched junction nucleotides: 3. Germline V CDR1 and CDR2: SQVTM, ANQGSEA. This CDR3 is built from 12 residues. Written as DNA, the CDR3 is TGCAGCGTCGGGGAGGGTTCCTACGAGCAGTACTTC. Translation: CSVGEGSYEQYF.

This clonotype was detected many times. The genes are TRBV27 and TRBJ1-5, with D perhaps TRBD1 (5 bases). The CDR3 is 15 amino acids. Trimming took 5 bases from V and 6 from J, leaving 17 bases between them. Looked up from germline, CDR1 is MNHEY and CDR2 is SMNVEV (reference sequence). The CDR3 bases are TGTGCCAGCAGTCTGGAGGGGAGGGGAGGTCAGCCCCAGCATTTT. Its protein product is CASSLEGRGGQPQHF.

As to this clonotype: A read error may explain this, as a much larger clone is one base away. The V call is TRBV4-1, the J call TRBJ1-4, with 7 bases fitting TRBD1. This CDR3 region has 16 residues. Germline V gives CDR1 MGHRA, CDR2 YSYEKL. CDR3 sequence reads: CASSQDRGGLEERLFF. The CDR3 nucleotides are TGCGCCAGCAGCCAAGATAGAGGGGGCTTAGAAGAAAGACTGTTTTTT.

The J gene is TRBJ2-5, the V gene TRBV29-1; a possible D gene is TRBD2 (6 bases). The CDR3 spans 13 residues. V was clipped by 3 bases and J by 4 bases, with 12 bases between them. The V gene's germline CDR1 is SQVTM and CDR2 ANQGSEA. CDR3 in DNA: TGCAGCGTTGATCTAAGGGGAGGAGAGACCCAGTACTTC. As protein: CSVDLRGGETQYF.